Listed below are T cell receptor beta chains from one sample, sequenced in a study of blood T cell repertoires in COVID-19. Measured with immunoSEQ multiplex PCR; TCRdb has only the in-frame clones, and not every one. The sample shows more than 85,000 clones, about 80% of them seen only once. The sequencing input was peripheral blood. These receptors were collected from a man between 60 and 75 years old with acute or convalescent COVID-19. The CDR3 runs from the conserved cysteine through the conserved F or W. D genes are given only for firm matches. A clone size is listed for some rows: how often the clone was seen (once, few, many), or a class if it is expanded.

cdr3_aa,cdr3_nt,clone_size,j_call,d_call,v_call
CASSATDTNQPQHF,TGTGCCAGCAGCGCTACCGACACCAATCAGCCCCAGCATTTT,.,TRBJ1-5,.,TRBV9
CASSLQGANYGYTF,TGTGCCAGCAGCTTACAGGGCGCTAACTATGGCTACACCTTC,.,TRBJ1-2,.,TRBV7-9
CASSSQHGTASNEKLFF,TGTGCCAGCAGTTCCCAACATGGGACAGCCTCTAATGAAAAACTGTTTTTT,.,TRBJ1-4,TRBD1,TRBV27
CASSVAITSGGYTGELFF,TGTGCCAGCAGCGTAGCTATAACTAGCGGGGGCTACACCGGGGAGCTGTTTTTT,.,TRBJ2-2,TRBD2,TRBV9
CASRYLDRNYGYTF,TGTGCCAGCAGGTACCTTGACAGGAATTATGGCTACACCTTC,few,TRBJ1-2,.,TRBV6-2/TRBV6-3
CASSYQPGHSNQPQHF,TGTGCCAGCAGTTATCAGCCGGGACATTCTAATCAGCCCCAGCATTTT,.,TRBJ1-5,.,TRBV27
CASSLASQGSNQPQHF,TGTGCCAGCAGCTTAGCGTCGCAGGGCAGCAATCAGCCCCAGCATTTT,.,TRBJ1-5,.,TRBV7-8
CASGQPGTGTKAFF,TGTGCCAGCGGCCAGCCCGGGACAGGGACGAAAGCTTTCTTT,.,TRBJ1-1,TRBD1,TRBV6-2/TRBV6-3
CASSARTSGGGETQYF,TGTGCCAGCAGCGCGCGGACTAGCGGAGGGGGGGAGACCCAGTACTTC,.,TRBJ2-5,TRBD2,TRBV9
CATRGDGGTEAFF,TGTGCCACCCGGGGGGATGGGGGCACTGAAGCTTTCTTT,.,TRBJ1-1,.,TRBV12-3/TRBV12-4